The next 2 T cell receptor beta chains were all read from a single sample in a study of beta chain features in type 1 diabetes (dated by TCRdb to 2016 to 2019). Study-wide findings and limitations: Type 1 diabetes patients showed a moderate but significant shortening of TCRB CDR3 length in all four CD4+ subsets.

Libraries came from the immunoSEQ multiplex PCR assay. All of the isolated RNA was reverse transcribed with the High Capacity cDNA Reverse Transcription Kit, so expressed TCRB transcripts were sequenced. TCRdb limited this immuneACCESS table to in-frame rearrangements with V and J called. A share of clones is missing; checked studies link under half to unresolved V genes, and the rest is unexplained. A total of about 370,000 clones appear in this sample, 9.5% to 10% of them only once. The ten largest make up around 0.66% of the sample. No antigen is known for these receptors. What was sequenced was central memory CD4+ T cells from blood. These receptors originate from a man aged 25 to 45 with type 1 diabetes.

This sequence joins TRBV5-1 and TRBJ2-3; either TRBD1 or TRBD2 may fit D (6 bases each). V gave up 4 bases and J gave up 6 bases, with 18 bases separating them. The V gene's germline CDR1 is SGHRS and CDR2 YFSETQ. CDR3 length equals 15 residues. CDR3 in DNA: TGCGCCAGCAGCCCCGGGGGCGATCTGGGGGATACGCAGTATTTT. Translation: CASSPGGDLGDTQYF.

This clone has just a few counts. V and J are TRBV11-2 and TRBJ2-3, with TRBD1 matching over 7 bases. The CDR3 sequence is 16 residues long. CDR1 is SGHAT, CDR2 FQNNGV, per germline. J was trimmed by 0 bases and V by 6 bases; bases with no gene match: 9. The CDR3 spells CASSDDRVRSTDTQYF. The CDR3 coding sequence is TGTGCCAGCAGTGACGACAGGGTACGCAGCACAGATACGCAGTATTTT.